This T cell receptor beta chain was obtained from a study of CD8 T cells in Susac syndrome (dated by TCRdb to the late 2010s). At the level of the whole study: The study used repertoire sequencing to test whether antigen drove CD8+ T cell activation and differentiation in Susac syndrome. The full study reports these points: The TCR sequencing and HLA analysis was acknowledged to have included a relatively small number of individuals.

Peripheral blood CD8+ and CD4+ T cells from healthy donors, Susac syndrome patients and multiple sclerosis patients were profiled using high-throughput TCR beta sequencing. Treatment-naive patients with stable or active relapsing-remitting disease fulfilling revised McDonald criteria were used as multiple sclerosis controls. Bulk CD8+ and CD4+ T cells were purified by magnetic negative isolation, while CD8+ TEMRA cells were enriched using FACS. Blood was drawn into EDTA tubes, processed within 24 hours, and PBMCs were isolated by density gradient centrifugation. PBMCs intended for TCR sequencing were frozen in liquid nitrogen and were later thawed in a 37 degrees C water bath. The sorted or isolated CD4+, CD8+ and CD8+ TEMRA cells had a purity of 90% or higher. RNA was extracted with the RNeasy kit and 0.5 to 1 ug was reverse transcribed using random hexamers. The immunoSEQ multiplex PCR assay, covering 54 Vbeta and 13 Jbeta segments, was used to amplify TCR beta CDR3 regions. To correct PCR amplification bias, a synthetic template baseline was used for both primer optimization and computational correction. In the authors' own workflow: Reads were annotated to V, D and J genes according to IMGT and were analyzed with immunoSEQ Analyzer, with only productive sequences retained. Clonality was computed as one minus Shannon entropy normalized by log2 of the number of productive unique sequences. Public and private clones were assessed among the 100 most prevalent clones of each patient and control. Clones were defined as Susac-specific if absent from the healthy and MS cohorts, from 1052 published viral clones and from other ImmuneACCESS disease sequences. TCRdb reworked the public reads: Q25 trimming with fastp, MiXCR clone assembly, productive beta chains retained. Each CDR3 protein gets just one entry, which takes the most common genes and DNA from the rows behind it. These V and J calls originate from TCRdb's pipeline instead of the authors' own analysis. The table for this sample lists under 250,000 distinct CDR3 sequences; approximately 92% of them were counted only once. The leading ten clones occupy around 0.07% of the sample.

Turning to this clonotype: Its antigen has not been determined. Base qualities are not provided; no much larger clone lies one nucleotide away.

From a lookup of the germline V gene, CDR1 and CDR2 are SGHVS and FNYEAQ. V was cut back by 0 bases and J by 0 bases, leaving a gap of 12 bases between them. The cysteine opens and the phenylalanine closes a CDR3 of 17 amino acids. The DNA shown is the 51-base CDR3, in frame from base 1. The rearrangement combines TRBV7-6 with TRBJ2-1, with a tentative D call of TRBD1 or TRBD2, each matching 5 bases. This TCR was sampled from a human donor with multiple sclerosis. The sequenced sample was CD4+ T cells from PBMCs. The CDR3 protein sequence reads: CASSLAGVGSSYNEQFF. The DNA sequence is given as TGTGCCAGCAGCTTAGCGGGGGTAGGGAGCTCCTACAATGAGCAGTTCTTC.